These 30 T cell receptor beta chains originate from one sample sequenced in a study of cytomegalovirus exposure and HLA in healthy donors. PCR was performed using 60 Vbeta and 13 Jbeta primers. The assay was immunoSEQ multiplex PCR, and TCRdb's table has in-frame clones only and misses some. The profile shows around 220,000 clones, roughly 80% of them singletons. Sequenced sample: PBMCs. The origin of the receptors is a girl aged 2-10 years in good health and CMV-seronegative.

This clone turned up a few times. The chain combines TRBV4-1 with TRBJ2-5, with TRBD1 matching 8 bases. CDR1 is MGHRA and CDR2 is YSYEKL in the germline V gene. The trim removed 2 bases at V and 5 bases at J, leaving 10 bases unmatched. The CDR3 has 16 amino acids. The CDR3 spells CASSQTTGGGEETQYF. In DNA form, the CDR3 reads TGCGCCAGCAGCCAAACAACAGGGGGAGGTGAGGAGACCCAGTACTTC.

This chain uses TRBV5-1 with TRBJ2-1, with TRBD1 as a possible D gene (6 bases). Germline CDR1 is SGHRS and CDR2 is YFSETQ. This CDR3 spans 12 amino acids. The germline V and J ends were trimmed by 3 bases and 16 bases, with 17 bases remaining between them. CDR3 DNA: TGCGCCAGCAGCTGGGACACCAATAGTTACTTCTTC. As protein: CASSWDTNSYFF.

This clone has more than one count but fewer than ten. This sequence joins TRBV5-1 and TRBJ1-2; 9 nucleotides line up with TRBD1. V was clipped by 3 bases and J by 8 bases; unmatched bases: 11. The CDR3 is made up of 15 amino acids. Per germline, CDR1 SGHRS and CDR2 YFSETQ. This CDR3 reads CASSWTQGARDGYTF. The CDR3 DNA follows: TGCGCCAGCAGCTGGACACAGGGGGCAAGGGACGGCTACACCTTC.

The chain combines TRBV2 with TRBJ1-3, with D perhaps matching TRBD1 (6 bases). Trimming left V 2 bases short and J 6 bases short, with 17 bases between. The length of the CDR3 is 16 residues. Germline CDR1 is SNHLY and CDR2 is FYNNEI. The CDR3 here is CASSEFLTGGENTIYF. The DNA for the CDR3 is TGTGCCAGCAGTGAATTTCTGACAGGTGGGGAAAACACCATATATTTT.

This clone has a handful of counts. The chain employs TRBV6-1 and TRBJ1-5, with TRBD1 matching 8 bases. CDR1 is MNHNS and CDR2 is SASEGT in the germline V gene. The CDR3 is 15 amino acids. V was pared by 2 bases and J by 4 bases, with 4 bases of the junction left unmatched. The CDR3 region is CASSEFWDRNQPQHF. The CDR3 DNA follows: TGTGCCAGCAGTGAATTTTGGGACAGGAATCAGCCCCAGCATTTT.

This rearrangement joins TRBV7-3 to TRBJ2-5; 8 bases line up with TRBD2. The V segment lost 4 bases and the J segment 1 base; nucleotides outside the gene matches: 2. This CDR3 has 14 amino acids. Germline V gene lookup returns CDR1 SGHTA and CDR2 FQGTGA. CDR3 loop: CASSSGLAQETQYF. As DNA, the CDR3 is TGTGCCAGCAGCTCCGGACTAGCCCAAGAGACCCAGTACTTC.

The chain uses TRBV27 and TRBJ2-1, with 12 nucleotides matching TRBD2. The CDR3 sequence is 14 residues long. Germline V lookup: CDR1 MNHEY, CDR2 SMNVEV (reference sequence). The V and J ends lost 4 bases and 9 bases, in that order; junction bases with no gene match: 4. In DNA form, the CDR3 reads TGTGCCAGCAGTTGGACTAGCGGGATCGTTGAGCAGTTCTTC. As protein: CASSWTSGIVEQFF.

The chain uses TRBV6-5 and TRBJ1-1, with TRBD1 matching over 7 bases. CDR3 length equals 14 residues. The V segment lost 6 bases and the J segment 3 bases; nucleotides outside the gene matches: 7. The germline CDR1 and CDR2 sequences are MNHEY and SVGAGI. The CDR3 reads CASRGGQGDTEAFF. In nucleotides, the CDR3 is TGTGCCAGCAGGGGGGGTCAGGGGGACACTGAAGCTTTCTTT.

The CDR3 bases are TGTGCCAGCAGCTTGATTGGAGGCAATGAGCAGTTCTTC. Translating it yields CASSLIGGNEQFF. The genes are TRBV7-9 and TRBJ2-1; possible D gene TRBD2, 5 bases. The CDR3 runs to 13 residues. The germline V gene encodes CDR1 SEHNR and CDR2 FQNEAQ (reference sequence). V shed 3 bases and J shed 6 bases, with 9 bases lying between them.

CDR3 DNA: TGTGCCACCAGCAGGGGGACAGGGGGCATGGGCGAGCAGTACTTC. Residues: CATSRGTGGMGEQYF. V usage is TRBV15 and J usage is TRBJ2-7, with 12 nucleotides matching TRBD1. The CDR3 length is 15 residues. Trimming removed 3 bases from V and 6 bases from J; junction bases left unmatched: 6. Germline V lookup: CDR1 LNHNV, CDR2 YYDKDF (reference sequence).

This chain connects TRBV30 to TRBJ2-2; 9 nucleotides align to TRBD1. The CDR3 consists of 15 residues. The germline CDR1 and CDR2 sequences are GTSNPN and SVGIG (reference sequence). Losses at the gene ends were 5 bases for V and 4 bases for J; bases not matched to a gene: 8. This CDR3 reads CAWGRDRVFTGELFF. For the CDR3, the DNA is TGTGCCTGGGGCCGGGACAGGGTTTTCACCGGGGAGCTGTTTTTT. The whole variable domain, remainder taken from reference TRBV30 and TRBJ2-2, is SQTIHQWPATLVQPVGSPLSLECTVEGTSNPNLYWYRQAAGRGLQLLFYSVGIGQISSEVPQNLSASRPQDRQFILSSKKLLLSDSGFYLCAWGRDRVFTGELFFGEGSRLTVL.

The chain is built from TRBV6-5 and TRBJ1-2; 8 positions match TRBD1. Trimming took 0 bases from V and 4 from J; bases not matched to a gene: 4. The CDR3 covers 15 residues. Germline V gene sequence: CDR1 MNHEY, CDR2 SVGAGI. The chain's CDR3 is CASSYSDRAGYGYTF. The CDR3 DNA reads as TGTGCCAGCAGTTACTCGGACAGGGCTGGCTATGGCTACACCTTC.

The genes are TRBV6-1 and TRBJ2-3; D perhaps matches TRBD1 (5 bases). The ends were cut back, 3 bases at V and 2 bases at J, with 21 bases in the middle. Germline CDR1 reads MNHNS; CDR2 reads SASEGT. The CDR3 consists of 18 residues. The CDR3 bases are TGTGCCAGCAGTGAGCGACCACCAGGGCCTCGTCCCACAGATACGCAGTATTTT. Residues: CASSERPPGPRPTDTQYF.

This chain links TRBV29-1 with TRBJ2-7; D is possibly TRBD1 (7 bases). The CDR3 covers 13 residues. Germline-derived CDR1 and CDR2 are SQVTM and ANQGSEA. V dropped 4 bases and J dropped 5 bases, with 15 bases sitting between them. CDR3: CSVVGRGVHEQYF. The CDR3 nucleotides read TGCAGCGTTGTGGGCAGGGGGGTCCACGAGCAGTACTTC.

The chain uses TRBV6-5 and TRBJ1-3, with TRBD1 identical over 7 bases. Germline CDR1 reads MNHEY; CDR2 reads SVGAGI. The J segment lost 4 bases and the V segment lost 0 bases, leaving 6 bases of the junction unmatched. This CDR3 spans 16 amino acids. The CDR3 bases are TGTGCCAGCAGTTACTCAGGGGGCTATGAAGGAAACACCATATATTTT. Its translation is CASSYSGGYEGNTIYF.

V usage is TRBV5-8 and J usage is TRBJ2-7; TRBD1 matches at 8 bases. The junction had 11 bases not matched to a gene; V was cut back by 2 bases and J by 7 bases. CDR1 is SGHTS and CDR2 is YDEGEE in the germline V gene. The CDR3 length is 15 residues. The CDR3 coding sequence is TGTGCCAGCAGCTTCCAGGGGCAGGGGGCAGTGGAGCAGTACTTC. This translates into CASSFQGQGAVEQYF.

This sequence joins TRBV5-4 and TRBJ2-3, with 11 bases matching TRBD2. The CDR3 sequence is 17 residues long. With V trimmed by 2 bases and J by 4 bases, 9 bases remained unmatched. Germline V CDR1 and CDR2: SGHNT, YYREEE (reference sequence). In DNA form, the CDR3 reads TGTGCCAGCAGCTTAACTAGCGGGGGTTTCCTTGCAGATACGCAGTATTTT. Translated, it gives CASSLTSGGFLADTQYF.

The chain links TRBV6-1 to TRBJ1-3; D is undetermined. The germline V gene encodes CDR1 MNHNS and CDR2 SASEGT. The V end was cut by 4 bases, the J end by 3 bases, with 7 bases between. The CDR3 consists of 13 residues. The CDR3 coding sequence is TGTGCCAGCAGTGGGGCTGTTGGAAACACCATATATTTT. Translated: CASSGAVGNTIYF.

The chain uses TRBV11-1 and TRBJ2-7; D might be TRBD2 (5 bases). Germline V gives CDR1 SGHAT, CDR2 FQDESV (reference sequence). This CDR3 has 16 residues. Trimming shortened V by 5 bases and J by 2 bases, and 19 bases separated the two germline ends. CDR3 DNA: TGTGCCAGCAGCGTCGACCGGGAAAAGGGCGCCTACGAGCAGTACTTC. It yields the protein CASSVDREKGAYEQYF.

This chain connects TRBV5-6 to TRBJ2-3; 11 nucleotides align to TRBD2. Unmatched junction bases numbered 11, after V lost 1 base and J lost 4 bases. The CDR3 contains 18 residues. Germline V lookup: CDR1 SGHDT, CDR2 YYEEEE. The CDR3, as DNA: TGTGCCAGCAGCTTGACTAGCGGGGGAGCTAGATCCCCAGATACGCAGTATTTT. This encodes CASSLTSGGARSPDTQYF.

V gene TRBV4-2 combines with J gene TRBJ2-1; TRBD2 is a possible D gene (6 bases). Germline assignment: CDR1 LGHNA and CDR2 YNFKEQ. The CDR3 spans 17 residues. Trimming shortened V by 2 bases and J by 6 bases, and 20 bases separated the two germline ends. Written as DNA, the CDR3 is TGTGCCAGCAGCCAATTCTCCCGCGGGGCAGGGTCCAATGAGCAGTTCTTC. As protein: CASSQFSRGAGSNEQFF.

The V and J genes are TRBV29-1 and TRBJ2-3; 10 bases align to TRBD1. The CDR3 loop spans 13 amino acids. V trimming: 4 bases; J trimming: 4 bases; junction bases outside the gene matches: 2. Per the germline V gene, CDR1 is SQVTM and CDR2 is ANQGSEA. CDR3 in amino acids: CSVAGQGADTQYF. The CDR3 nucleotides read TGCAGCGTTGCCGGACAGGGGGCAGATACGCAGTATTTT.

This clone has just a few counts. CDR3 sequence reads: CASSTPGGQGVSPLHF. The CDR3 DNA reads as TGTGCCAGCAGCACCCCTGGGGGACAGGGGGTTTCACCCCTCCACTTT. This chain connects TRBV5-6 to TRBJ1-6; 11 bases fit TRBD1. J was trimmed by 9 bases and V by 4 bases; bases with no gene match: 9. Germline loops: CDR1 SGHDT, CDR2 YYEEEE. The CDR3 is 16 amino acids.

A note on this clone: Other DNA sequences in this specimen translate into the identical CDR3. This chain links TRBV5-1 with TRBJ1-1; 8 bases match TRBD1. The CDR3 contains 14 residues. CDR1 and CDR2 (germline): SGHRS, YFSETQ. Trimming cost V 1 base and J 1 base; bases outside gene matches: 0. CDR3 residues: CASSLQGANTEAFF. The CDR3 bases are TGCGCCAGCAGCTTGCAGGGGGCGAACACTGAAGCTTTCTTT.

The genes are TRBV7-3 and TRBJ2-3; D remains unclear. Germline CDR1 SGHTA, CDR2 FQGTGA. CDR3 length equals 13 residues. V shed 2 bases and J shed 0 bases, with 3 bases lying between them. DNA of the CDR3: TGTGCCAGCAGCTTACTGAGCACAGATACGCAGTATTTT. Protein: CASSLLSTDTQYF.

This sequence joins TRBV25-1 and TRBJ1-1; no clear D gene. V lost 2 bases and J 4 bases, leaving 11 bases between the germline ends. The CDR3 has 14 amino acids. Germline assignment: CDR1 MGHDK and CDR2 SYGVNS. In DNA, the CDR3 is TGTGCCAGCAGTGAACCTATGGGGAGCACTGAAGCTTTCTTT. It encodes CASSEPMGSTEAFF. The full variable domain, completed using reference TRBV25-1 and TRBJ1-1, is EADIYQTPRYLVIGTGKKITLECSQTMGHDKMYWYQQDPGMELHLIHYSYGVNSTEKGDLSSESTVSRIRTEHFPLTLESARPSHTSQYLCASSEPMGSTEAFFGQGTRLTVV.

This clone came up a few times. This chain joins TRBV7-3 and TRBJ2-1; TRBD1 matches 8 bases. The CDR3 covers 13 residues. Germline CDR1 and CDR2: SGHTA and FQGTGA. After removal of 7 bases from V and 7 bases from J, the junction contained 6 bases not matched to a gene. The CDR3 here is CASNKGTGNEQFF. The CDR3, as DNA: TGTGCCAGCAACAAGGGGACAGGAAATGAGCAGTTCTTC.

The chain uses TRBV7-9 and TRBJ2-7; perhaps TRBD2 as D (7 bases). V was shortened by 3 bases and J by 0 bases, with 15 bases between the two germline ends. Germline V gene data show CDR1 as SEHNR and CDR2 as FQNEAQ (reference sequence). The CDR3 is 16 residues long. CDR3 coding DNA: TGTGCCAGCAGCTTGGGAGGGACACTAAGCTCCTACGAGCAGTACTTC. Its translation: CASSLGGTLSSYEQYF.

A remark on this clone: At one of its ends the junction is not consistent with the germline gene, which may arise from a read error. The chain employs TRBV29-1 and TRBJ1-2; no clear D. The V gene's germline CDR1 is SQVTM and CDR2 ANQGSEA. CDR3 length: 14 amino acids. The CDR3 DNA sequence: TGCAGCGTTATTGACGGCCACTGGGCCTATGGCTACATCTTC. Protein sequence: CSVIDGHWAYGYIF.

This CDR3 is CASSLGGIATNEKLFF. The CDR3 nucleotides are TGCGCCAGCAGCCTTGGCGGGATTGCAACTAATGAAAAACTGTTTTTT. The chain uses TRBV5-1 and TRBJ1-4; D gene uncertain. The V end lost 4 bases, the J end lost 0 bases, and 13 bases lay between the germline ends. Germline V lookup: CDR1 SGHRS, CDR2 YFSETQ. The CDR3 extends over 16 amino acids.